This entry describes one TCR beta chain. The entry originates in a study of blood T cell repertoires in COVID-19. Whole-study context: Both acute and convalescent COVID-19 samples were obtained from the United States, Italy and Spain. Nucleic acid was either cDNA or gDNA, and it came from T cells, B-cell-depleted T cells, or PBMCs.

The V end was cut by 4 bases, the J end by 7 bases, with 20 bases between. The germline V gene encodes CDR1 MDHEN and CDR2 SYDVKM. The CDR3 extends over 15 amino acids. Per the authors' pipeline: Reference gene primer amplification gave nucleated cell count estimates. Sequencing was performed with immunoSEQ multiplex PCR; in TCRdb, only in-frame clones are kept and a portion is missing. That table supplies the V and J calls and clone size; D and trimming were determined from the DNA. The sample holds 270,000 or so clones, about 85% seen once. The sample comprised peripheral blood. This receptor was identified in a human donor in a cohort sampled during active COVID-19. V gene TRBV28 combines with J gene TRBJ2-7, with D tentatively TRBD1 (6 bases). CDR3 coding DNA: TGTGCCAGCAGTTCTACACCCGAACAGGGCCTAGAGCAGTACTTC. It yields the protein CASSSTPEQGLEQYF.